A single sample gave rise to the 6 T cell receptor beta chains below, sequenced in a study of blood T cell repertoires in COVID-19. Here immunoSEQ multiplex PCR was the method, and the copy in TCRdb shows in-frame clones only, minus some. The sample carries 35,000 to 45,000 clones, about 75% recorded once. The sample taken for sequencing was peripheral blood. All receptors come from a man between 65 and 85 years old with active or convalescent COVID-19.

The CDR3 reads CASSPDYLEGTQYF. The CDR3 DNA reads TGTGCCAGCAGTCCCGACTATCTGGAAGGAACGCAGTATTTT. The V gene is TRBV6-5, the J gene TRBJ2-3; D possibly corresponds to TRBD2 (5 bases). The germline CDR1 and CDR2 sequences are MNHEY and SVGAGI. The CDR3 extends over 14 amino acids. V was cut by 5 bases and J by 9 bases, with 18 bases left in between.

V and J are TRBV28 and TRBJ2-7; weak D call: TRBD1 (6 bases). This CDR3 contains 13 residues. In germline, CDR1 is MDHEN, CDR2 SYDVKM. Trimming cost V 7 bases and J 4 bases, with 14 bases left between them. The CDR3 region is CASMSIRGYEQYF. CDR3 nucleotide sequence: TGTGCCAGCATGAGTATCAGGGGTTACGAGCAGTACTTC.

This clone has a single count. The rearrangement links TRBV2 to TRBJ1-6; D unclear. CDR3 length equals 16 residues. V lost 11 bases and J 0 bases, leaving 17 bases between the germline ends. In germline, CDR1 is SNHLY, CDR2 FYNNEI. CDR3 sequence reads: CAGTLEESSYNSPLHF. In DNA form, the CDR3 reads TGTGCCGGAACACTAGAGGAAAGCTCCTATAATTCACCCCTCCACTTT.

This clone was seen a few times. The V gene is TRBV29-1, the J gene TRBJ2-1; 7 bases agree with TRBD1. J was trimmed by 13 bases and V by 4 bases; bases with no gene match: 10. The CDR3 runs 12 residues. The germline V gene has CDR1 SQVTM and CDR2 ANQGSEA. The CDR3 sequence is CSVGIPGQYQFF. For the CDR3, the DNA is TGCAGCGTTGGAATCCCGGGACAGTATCAGTTCTTC.

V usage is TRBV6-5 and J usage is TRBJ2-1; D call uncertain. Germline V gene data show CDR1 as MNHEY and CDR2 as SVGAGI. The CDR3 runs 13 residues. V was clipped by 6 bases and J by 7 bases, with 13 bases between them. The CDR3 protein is CASSDPNRNEQFF. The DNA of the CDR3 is TGTGCCAGCAGCGACCCTAACAGAAATGAGCAGTTCTTC.

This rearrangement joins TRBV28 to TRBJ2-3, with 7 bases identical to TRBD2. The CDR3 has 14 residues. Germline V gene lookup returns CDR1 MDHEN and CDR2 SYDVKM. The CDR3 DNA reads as TGTGCGTGCAAGGGAGCGGGGTCTACTTATACGCAGTATTTT. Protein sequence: CACKGAGSTYTQYF.